Shown below are 4 T cell receptor beta chains from a single sample sequenced in a study of long-term antiretroviral therapy in people with HIV. Survey-level immunoSEQ v3.0 assays were run. The assay was immunoSEQ multiplex PCR, and TCRdb's table has in-frame clones only and misses some. The profile shows approximately 35,000 clones, 85% to 95% of them singletons. Sample: unsorted PBMCs, taken about 5.1 years after starting antiretroviral therapy. Every receptor here comes from a woman in her forties or fifties with HIV.

This chain connects TRBV7-2 to TRBJ2-5, with TRBD2 identical over 12 bases. Germline lookup yields CDR1 SGHTA and CDR2 FQGNSA. The V segment lost 3 bases and the J segment 5 bases; nucleotides outside the gene matches: 7. The CDR3 consists of 16 residues. The CDR3 DNA is TGTGCCAGCAGCTTTTGGGCCGGACTAGCGGGGGAGACCCAGTACTTC. This translates into CASSFWAGLAGETQYF.

This chain joins TRBV15 and TRBJ1-5, with 10 bases matching TRBD1. Germline assignment: CDR1 LNHNV and CDR2 YYDKDF (reference sequence). This CDR3 contains 15 residues. The J segment lost 6 bases and the V segment lost 4 bases, leaving 6 bases of the junction unmatched. CDR3 nucleotide sequence: TGTGCCACCAGCATGAGACAGGGGGCCGGTCAGCCCCAGCATTTT. Protein sequence: CATSMRQGAGQPQHF.

The chain joins TRBV11-1 to TRBJ2-5; D not resolved. This CDR3 spans 14 amino acids. V dropped 1 base and J dropped 3 bases, with 9 bases sitting between them. CDR1 is SGHAT and CDR2 is FQDESV in the germline V gene (reference sequence). Here the CDR3 DNA reads TGTGCCAGCAGCTTAGGGGCAGAAAAAGAGACCCAGTACTTC. This codes for CASSLGAEKETQYF.

The chain recombines TRBV5-4 with TRBJ1-2, with 8 bases lining up with TRBD1. The CDR3 spans 14 residues. J lost 10 bases, V lost 3 bases, and 11 bases had no gene match. Germline values: CDR1 SGHNT, CDR2 YYREEE (reference sequence). CDR3 amino acids: CASSSFQGAPDYTF. As DNA, the CDR3 is TGTGCCAGCAGCTCATTTCAGGGGGCGCCTGACTACACCTTC.